This TCR beta chain is from a study of shared clonotypes between healthy human individuals. Every immunoSEQ plate was one replicate of a subset's evenly spread DNA. Measured with immunoSEQ multiplex PCR; TCRdb has only the in-frame clones, and not every one. The profile covers approximately 810,000 clones, with 90% to 95% appearing a single time and approximately 25% taken by the ten largest. Losses at the gene ends were 0 bases for V and 3 bases for J; bases not matched to a gene: 3. The germline gives CDR1 MDHEN, CDR2 SYDVKM. The CDR3 is made up of 15 amino acids. CD45RO negativity and positive selection for CCR7 defined naive CD8 cells, a population that excluded terminally differentiated effector memory CD45RA+ cells. The donor population consisted of healthy HIV-negative adults with no recent acute infections or vaccinations.

The chain couples TRBV28 to TRBJ2-7; 9 bases fit TRBD1. The material sequenced was naive CD8+ T cells sorted from blood. This receptor was identified in a man aged 25-45 years in good health. In DNA form, the CDR3 reads TGTGCCAGCAGTTTATGGGGACAGGGTTTCTACGAGCAGTACTTC. This encodes CASSLWGQGFYEQYF.